This is a list of T cell receptor beta chains from one sample in a study of cytomegalovirus exposure and HLA in healthy donors. TCRdb's table, derived via immunoSEQ multiplex PCR, lists solely in-frame clones and lacks some. Among 170,000 or so clones listed, approximately 84% were seen once. What was sequenced was PBMCs. These TCRs come from a boy aged 2 to 10 in good health and CMV-seronegative. The CDR3 runs from the conserved cysteine through the conserved F or W. A D gene is named only where the DNA matches it firmly. Part of the rows lack a size; the others show once, few, many or a class for expanded clones.

>-|TRBJ2-1|TRBV27|-
TGTGCCAGCAGTTTACAGAGGCCAAGCTCCTACAATGAGCAGTTCTTC
CASSLQRPSSYNEQFF
>TRBD2|TRBJ2-7|TRBV7-8|-
TGTGCCAGCAGCCCTCGGGCGGGAGGTCCCGAGCAGTACTTC
CASSPRAGGPEQYF
>TRBD1|TRBJ2-3|TRBV5-8|once
TGTGCCAGCAGAGAGCCGGGACAGACCACAGATACGCAGTATTTT
CASREPGQTTDTQYF
>TRBD2|TRBJ2-1|TRBV4-2|-
TGTGCCAGCAGCCCGGGACTAGCGGGAGAGGAGCAGTTCTTC
CASSPGLAGEEQFF
>TRBD1|TRBJ2-2|TRBV9|-
TGTGCCAGCAGCGTCAGGGGGATAGGGGCCGGGGAGCTGTTTTTT
CASSVRGIGAGELFF
>-|TRBJ1-5|TRBV30|once
TGTGCCTGGAGCCAGGCTGTACAGCCCCAGCATTTT
CAWSQAVQPQHF
>-|TRBJ2-5|TRBV9|-
TGTGCCAGCAGCGTAGGGAGGCTTGGTGGCAGAGGGGAGACCCAGTACTTC
CASSVGRLGGRGETQYF
>-|TRBJ2-7|TRBV18|-
TGTGCCAGCTCACCCCCCGGGCGGGGATCCTACGAGCAGTACTTC
CASSPPGRGSYEQYF
>-|TRBJ2-7|TRBV4-1|-
TGCGCCAGCAGCCGTCAACCCAGGGGTAGGCTCTACGAGCAGTACTTC
CASSRQPRGRLYEQYF
>TRBD1|TRBJ1-5|TRBV19|-
TGTGCCAGTAGTCCAGGATACAGGGGCTACAATCAGCCCCAGCATTTT
CASSPGYRGYNQPQHF
>TRBD2|TRBJ2-3|TRBV7-6|-
TGTGCCAGCAGCTTAGGAACTAGCGGGAGAAGTACAGATACGCAGTATTTT
CASSLGTSGRSTDTQYF
>TRBD1|TRBJ2-7|TRBV28|-
TGTGCCAGCAGTTTAATGGGCAGGGGGAACGAGCAGTACTTC
CASSLMGRGNEQYF
>TRBD2|TRBJ2-5|TRBV10-2|-
TGCGCCAGCAGCCCTGATACCTCAAGCGGGGAAGAGACCCAGTACTTC
CASSPDTSSGEETQYF
>-|TRBJ2-2|TRBV5-1|-
TGCGCCAGCAGCTTGAATCCAGGGGAGGGACTCGGGGAGCTGTTTTTT
CASSLNPGEGLGELFF
>TRBD1|TRBJ2-7|TRBV28|-
TGTGCTTTGACAGGGTCCCCCACCTACGAGCAGTACTTC
CALTGSPTYEQYF
>TRBD1|TRBJ2-1|TRBV6-1|few
TGTGCCAGCAAAGGACAGGGTTCCCATGAGCAGTTCTTC
CASKGQGSHEQFF